This T cell receptor (beta chain) was retrieved from a study of identical twins. In TCRdb, the 5' RACE reads were re-called with MiXCR into one record per CDR3 protein. In the table there are about 890,000 distinct CDR3 sequences, 10% to 15% of which are singletons. The V gene's germline CDR1 is MDHEN and CDR2 SYDVKM. Losses at the gene ends were 2 bases for V and 7 bases for J; bases not matched to a gene: 6. The CDR3 consists of 15 residues. The sample was also reused in another study, on yellow fever vaccine responses in identical twins.

The chain uses TRBV28 and TRBJ2-3; 10 nucleotides agree with TRBD2. Sequencing used PBMCs. The clonotype comes from a woman aged 18 to 35 in good health. The CDR3 bases are TGTGCCAGCAGTTTAGGAGCGGGGGGGGTGCATACGCAGTATTTT. Protein sequence: CASSLGAGGVHTQYF. Filled out from reference TRBV28 and TRBJ2-3, the complete variable domain reads DVKVTQSSRYLVKRTGEKVFLECVQDMDHENMFWYRQDPGLGLRLIYFSYDVKMKEKGDIPEGYSVSREKKERFSLILESASTNQTSMYLCASSLGAGGVHTQYFGPGTRLTVL.